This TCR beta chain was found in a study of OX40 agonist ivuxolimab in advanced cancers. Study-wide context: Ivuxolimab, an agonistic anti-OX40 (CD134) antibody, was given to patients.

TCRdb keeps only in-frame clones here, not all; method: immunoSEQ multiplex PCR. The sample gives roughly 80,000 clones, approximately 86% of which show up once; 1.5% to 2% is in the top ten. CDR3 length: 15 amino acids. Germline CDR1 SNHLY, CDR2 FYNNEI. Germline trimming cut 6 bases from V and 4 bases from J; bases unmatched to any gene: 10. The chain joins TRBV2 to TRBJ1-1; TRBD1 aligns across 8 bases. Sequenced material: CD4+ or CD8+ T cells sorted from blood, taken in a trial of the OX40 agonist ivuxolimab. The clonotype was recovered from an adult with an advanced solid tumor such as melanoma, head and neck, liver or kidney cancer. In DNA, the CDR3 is TGTGCCAGCAGAGAGATTACAGGGGGAGTCACTGAAGCTTTCTTT. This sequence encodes CASREITGGVTEAFF.